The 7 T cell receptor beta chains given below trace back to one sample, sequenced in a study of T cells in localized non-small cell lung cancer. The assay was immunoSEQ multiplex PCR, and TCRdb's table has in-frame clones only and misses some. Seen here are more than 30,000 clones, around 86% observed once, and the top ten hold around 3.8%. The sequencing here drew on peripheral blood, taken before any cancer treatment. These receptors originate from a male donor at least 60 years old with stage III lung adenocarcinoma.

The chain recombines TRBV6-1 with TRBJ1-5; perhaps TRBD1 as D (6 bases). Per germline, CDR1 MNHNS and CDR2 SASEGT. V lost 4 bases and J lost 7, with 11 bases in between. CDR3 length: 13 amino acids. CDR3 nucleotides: TGTGCCAGCAGTGTGAGGGGGGGGCAGCCCCAGCATTTT. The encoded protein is CASSVRGGQPQHF.

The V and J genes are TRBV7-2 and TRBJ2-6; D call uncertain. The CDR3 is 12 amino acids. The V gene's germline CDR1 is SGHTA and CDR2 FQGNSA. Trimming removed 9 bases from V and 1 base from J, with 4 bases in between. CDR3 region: CASGSGANVLTF. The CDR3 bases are TGTGCCAGTGGGTCTGGGGCCAACGTCCTGACTTTC.

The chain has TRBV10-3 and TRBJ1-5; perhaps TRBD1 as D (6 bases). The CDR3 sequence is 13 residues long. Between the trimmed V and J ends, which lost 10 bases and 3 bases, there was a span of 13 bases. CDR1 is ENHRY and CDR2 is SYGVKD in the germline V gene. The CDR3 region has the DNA TGTGCCACCTCCGGGGGCCCCAATCAGCCCCAGCATTTT. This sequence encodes CATSGGPNQPQHF.

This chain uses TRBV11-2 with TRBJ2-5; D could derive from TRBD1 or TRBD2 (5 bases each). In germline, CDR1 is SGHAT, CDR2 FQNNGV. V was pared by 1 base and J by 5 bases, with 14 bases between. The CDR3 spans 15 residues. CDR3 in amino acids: CASSLGLRDGETQYF. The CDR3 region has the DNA TGTGCCAGCAGCTTAGGGTTACGGGACGGCGAGACCCAGTACTTC.

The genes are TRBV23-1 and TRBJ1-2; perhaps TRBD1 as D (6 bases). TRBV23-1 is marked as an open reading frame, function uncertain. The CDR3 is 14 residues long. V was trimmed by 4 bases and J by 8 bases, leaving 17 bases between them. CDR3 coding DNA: TGCGCCAGCAGTCGACGCCAGGGGCTCTTCGGCTACACCTTC. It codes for CASSRRQGLFGYTF.

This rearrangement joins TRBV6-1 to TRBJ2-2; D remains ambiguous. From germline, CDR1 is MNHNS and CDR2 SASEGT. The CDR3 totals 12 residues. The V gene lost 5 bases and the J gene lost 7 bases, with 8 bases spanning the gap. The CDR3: CASSRAVGELFF. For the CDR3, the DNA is TGTGCCAGCAGTAGGGCCGTCGGGGAGCTGTTTTTT.

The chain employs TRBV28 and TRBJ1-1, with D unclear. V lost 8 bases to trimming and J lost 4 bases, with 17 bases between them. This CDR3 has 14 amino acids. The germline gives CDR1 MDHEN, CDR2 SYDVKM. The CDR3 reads CASRPGRAATEAFF. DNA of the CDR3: TGTGCCAGCCGTCCGGGCCGGGCGGCCACTGAAGCTTTCTTT. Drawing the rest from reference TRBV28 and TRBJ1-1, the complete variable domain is DVKVTQSSRYLVKRTGEKVFLECVQDMDHENMFWYRQDPGLGLRLIYFSYDVKMKEKGDIPEGYSVSREKKERFSLILESASTNQTSMYLCASRPGRAATEAFFGQGTRLTVV.